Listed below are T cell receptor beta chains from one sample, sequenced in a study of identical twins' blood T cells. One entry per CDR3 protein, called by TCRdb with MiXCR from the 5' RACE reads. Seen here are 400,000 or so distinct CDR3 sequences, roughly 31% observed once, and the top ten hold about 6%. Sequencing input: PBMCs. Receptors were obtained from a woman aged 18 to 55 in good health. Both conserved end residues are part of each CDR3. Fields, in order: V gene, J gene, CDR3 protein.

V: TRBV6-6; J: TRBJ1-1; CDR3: CASTTTGRTEAFF
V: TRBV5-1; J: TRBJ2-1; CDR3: CASSLEATGSYNGQFF
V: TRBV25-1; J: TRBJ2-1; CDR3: CASRGGGTAYNEQFF
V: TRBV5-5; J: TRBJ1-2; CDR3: CASSRQGNYGYTF
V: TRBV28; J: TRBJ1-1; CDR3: CASSATGVSTTEAFF
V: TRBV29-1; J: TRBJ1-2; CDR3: CSVESPLGHETGYTF
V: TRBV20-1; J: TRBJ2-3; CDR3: CSARASGAQYF
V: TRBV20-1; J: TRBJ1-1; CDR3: CSPVRGPSNTEAFF
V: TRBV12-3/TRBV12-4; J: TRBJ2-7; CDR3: CASSLAGGLQQYF
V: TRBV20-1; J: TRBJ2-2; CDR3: CSAPIRGGGTGELFF
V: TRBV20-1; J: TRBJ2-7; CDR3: CSAPSGVSYEQYF
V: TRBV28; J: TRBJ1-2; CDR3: CASSPTGPYGYTF
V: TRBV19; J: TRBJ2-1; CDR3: CASSTRTSGYNEQFF
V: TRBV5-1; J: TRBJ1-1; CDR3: CASSFNIESRLNTEAFF
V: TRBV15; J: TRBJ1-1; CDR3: CATSRAGHTEAFF
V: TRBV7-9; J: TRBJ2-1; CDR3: CASEMGLAVEQFF
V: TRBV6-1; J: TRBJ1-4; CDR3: CASIRDRPLYNEKLFF
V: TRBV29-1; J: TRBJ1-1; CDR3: CSVHGTGIWPAF
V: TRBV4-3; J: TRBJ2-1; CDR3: CASSQTGGLAGFSQYNEQFF
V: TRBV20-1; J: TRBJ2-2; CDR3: CSAGRDGYTGELFF
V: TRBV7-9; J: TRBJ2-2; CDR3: CASSLWAGSTGELFF
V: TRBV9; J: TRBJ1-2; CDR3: CASNDINYGYTF
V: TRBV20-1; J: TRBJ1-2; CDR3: CSASRPKGGQDLGYTF
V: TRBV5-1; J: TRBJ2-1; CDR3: CASSARTSGREYNEQFF
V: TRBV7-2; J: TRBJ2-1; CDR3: CASSSTGTINNEQFF
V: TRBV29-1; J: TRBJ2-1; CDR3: CSVDGIAGGPSSYNEQFF
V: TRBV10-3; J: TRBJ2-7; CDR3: CAISELYEQYF
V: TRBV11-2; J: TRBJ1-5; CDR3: CASSLGLGRQRIQHF
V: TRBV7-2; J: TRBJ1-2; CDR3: CASSLTKELYGYTF
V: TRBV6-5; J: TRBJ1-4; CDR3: CASSKTGVTNEKLFF
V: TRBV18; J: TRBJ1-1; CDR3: CASSPKDPSTEAFF
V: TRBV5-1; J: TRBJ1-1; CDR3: CASSPKVLGNTEAFF
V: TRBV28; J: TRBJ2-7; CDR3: CAILLAGGYEQYF
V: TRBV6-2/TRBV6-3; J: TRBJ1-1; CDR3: CASLGRGLTEAFF
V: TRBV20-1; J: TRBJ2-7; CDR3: CSARDQDLAYEQYF
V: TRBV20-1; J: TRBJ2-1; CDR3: CSASPPTNNEQFF
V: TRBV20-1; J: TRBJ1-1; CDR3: CSASKNVDTEAFF